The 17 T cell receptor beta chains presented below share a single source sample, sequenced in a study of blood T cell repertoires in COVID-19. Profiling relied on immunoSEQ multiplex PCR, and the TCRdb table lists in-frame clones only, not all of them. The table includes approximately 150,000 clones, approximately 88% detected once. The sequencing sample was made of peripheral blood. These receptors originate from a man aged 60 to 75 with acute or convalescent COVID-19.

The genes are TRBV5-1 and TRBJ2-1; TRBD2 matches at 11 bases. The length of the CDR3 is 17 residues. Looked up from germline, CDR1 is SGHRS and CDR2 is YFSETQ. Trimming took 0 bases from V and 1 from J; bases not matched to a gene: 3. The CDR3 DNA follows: TGCGCCAGCAGCTTGGGCCTAGCGGGAGGATCCTACAATGAGCAGTTCTTC. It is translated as CASSLGLAGGSYNEQFF. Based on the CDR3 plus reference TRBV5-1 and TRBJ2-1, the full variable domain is KAGVTQTPRYLIKTRGQQVTLSCSPISGHRSVSWYQQTPGQGLQFLFEYFSETQRNKGNFPGRFSGRQFSNSRSEMNVSTLELGDSALYLCASSLGLAGGSYNEQFFGPGTRLTVL.

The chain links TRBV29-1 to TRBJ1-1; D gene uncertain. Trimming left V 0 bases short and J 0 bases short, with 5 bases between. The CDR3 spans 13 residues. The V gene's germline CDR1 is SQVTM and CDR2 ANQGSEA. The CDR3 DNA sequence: TGCAGCGTTGAAGAACGGGTGAACACTGAAGCTTTCTTT. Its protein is CSVEERVNTEAFF.

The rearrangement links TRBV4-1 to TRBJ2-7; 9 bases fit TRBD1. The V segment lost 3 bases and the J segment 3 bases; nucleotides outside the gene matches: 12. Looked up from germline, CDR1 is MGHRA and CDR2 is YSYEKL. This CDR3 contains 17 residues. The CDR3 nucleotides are TGCGCCAGCAGCCATCCAGGAGCGGGGACAGGGAGCTACGAGCAGTACTTC. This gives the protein CASSHPGAGTGSYEQYF.

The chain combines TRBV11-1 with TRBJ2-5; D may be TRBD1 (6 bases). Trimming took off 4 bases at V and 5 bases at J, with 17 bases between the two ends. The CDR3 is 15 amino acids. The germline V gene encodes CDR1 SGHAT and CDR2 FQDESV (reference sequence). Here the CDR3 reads CASSYNTGMEETQYF. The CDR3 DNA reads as TGTGCCAGCAGCTACAATACAGGGATGGAGGAGACCCAGTACTTC.

The CDR3 loop is CSGARVGNTEAFF. CDR3 bases: TGCAGCGGTGCACGGGTAGGGAACACTGAAGCTTTCTTT. This rearrangement joins TRBV29-1 to TRBJ1-1; D is ambiguous. Per germline, CDR1 SQVTM and CDR2 ANQGSEA. The CDR3 totals 13 residues. Trimming removed 7 bases at V and 1 base at J, with 13 bases between. The whole variable domain, filled in from reference TRBV29-1 and TRBJ1-1, reads SAVISQKPSRDICQRGTSLTIQCQVDSQVTMMFWYRQQPGQSLTLIATANQGSEATYESGFVIDKFPISRPNLTFSTLTVSNMSPEDSSIYLCSGARVGNTEAFFGQGTRLTVV.

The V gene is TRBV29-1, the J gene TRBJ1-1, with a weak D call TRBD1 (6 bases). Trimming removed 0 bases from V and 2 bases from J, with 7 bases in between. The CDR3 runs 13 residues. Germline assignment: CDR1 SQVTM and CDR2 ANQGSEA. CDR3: CSVEEGGNTEAFF. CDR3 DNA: TGCAGCGTTGAAGAAGGGGGAAACACTGAAGCTTTCTTT. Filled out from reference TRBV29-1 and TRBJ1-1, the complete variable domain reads SAVISQKPSRDICQRGTSLTIQCQVDSQVTMMFWYRQQPGQSLTLIATANQGSEATYESGFVIDKFPISRPNLTFSTLTVSNMSPEDSSIYLCSVEEGGNTEAFFGQGTRLTVV.

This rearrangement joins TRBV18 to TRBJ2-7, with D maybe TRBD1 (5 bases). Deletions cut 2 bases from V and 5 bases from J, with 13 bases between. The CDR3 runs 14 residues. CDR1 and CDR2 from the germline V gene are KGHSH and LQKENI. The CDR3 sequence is CASSPEARVNEQYF. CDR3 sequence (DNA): TGTGCCAGCTCACCAGAGGCCAGGGTCAACGAGCAGTACTTC.

CDR3 sequence (DNA): TGTGCCTGGTTTAGGGACAGGGGACTAGCCAAAAACATTCAGTACTTC. This translates into CAWFRDRGLAKNIQYF. The V and J genes are TRBV30 and TRBJ2-4; 10 bases agree with TRBD1. Per the germline V gene, CDR1 is GTSNPN and CDR2 is SVGIG (reference sequence). Germline trimming cut 5 bases from V and 0 bases from J; bases unmatched to any gene: 7. The CDR3 is 16 residues long.

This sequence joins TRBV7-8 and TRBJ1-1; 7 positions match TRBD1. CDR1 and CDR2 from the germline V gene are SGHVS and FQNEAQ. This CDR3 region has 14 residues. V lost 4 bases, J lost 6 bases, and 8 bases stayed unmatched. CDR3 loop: CASSSLTTGSEAFF. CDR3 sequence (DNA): TGTGCCAGCAGCTCACTGACGACAGGGTCTGAAGCTTTCTTT.

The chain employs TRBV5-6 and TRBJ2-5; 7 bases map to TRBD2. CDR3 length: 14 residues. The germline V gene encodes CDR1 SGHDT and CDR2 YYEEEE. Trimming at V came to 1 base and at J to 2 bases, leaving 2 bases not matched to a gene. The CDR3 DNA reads TGTGCCAGCAGCTTGATGGGGGGGCAAGAGACCCAGTACTTC. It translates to CASSLMGGQETQYF.

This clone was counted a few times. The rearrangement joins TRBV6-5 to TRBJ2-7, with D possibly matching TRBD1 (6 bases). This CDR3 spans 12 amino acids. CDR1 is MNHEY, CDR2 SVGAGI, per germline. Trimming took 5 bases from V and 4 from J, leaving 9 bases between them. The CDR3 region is CASSLGGYEQYF. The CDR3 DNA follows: TGTGCCAGCAGTCTAGGGGGTTACGAGCAGTACTTC.

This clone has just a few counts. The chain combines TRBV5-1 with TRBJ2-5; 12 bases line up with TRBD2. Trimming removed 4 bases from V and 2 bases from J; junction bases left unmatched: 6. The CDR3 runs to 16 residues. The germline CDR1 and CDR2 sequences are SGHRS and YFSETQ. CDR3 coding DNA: TGCGCCAGCAGCCAAACTAGCGGGGGGCCGCAAGAGACCCAGTACTTC. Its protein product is CASSQTSGGPQETQYF.

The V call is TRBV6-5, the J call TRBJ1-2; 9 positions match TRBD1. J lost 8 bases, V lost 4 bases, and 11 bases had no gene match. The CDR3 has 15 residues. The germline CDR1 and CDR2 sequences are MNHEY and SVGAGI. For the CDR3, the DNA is TGTGCCAGCAGTTCGGGGGACAGGGTGAGGCGCGGCTACACCTTC. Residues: CASSSGDRVRRGYTF.

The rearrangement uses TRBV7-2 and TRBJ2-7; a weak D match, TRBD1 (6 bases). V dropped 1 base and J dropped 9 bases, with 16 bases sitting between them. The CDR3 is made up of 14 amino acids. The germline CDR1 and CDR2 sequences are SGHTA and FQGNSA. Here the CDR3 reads CASSLEGRGFRQYF. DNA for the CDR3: TGTGCCAGCAGCTTAGAAGGCAGGGGATTCCGGCAGTACTTC.

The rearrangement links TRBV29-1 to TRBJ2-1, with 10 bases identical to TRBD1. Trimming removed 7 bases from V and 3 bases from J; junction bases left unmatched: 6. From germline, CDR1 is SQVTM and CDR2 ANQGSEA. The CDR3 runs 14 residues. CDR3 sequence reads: CSAADRGHYNEQFF. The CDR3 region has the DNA TGCAGCGCCGCAGACAGGGGGCACTACAATGAGCAGTTCTTC.

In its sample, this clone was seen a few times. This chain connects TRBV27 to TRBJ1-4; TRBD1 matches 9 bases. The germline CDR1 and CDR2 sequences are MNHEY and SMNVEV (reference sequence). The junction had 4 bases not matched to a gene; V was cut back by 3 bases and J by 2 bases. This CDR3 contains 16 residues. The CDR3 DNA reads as TGTGCCAGCAGTTTTTCGACAGGGGGGACTAATGAAAAACTGTTTTTT. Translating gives CASSFSTGGTNEKLFF.

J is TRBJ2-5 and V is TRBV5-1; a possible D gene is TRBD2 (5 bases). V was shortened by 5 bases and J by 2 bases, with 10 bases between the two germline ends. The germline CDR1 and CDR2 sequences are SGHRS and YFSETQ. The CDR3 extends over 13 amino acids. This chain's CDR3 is CASRRTLQETQYF. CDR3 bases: TGCGCCAGCAGGAGGACTCTTCAAGAGACCCAGTACTTC.